This TCR beta chain was obtained from a study of human T cells and chemical hapten exposure. Study-level points and caveats: Unchanged with DPC sensitization were TCRs above 1 in 1000 frequency.

V was trimmed by 3 bases and J by 5 bases, leaving 13 bases between them. This CDR3 is 15 amino acids long. CDR1 KGHSH and CDR2 LQKENI come from the germline V gene. TCRdb itself ran the RACE reads through MiXCR, one entry per CDR3 protein. Of 75,000 to 100,000 distinct CDR3 sequences in the sample, 10% to 15% were seen once. Time point defined: patch test 1, 2 weeks after DPC sensitization. Treatment indicated: therapeutic diphenylcyclopropenone sensitization with weekly scalp DPC. This clonotype was counted ten times or more. Its target is not known. This chain connects TRBV18 to TRBJ1-4, with D perhaps matching TRBD1 (6 bases). Sequencing was performed on whole blood, taken in connection with sensitization to the hapten diphenylcyclopropenone (DPC). This receptor was taken from a woman aged 55 to 70 with alopecia areata. Some clones in this sample may be carry-over from other donors' samples. The CDR3 loop reads CASSPLGGANEKLFF. The CDR3 DNA reads as TGTGCCAGCTCACCCCTTGGGGGGGCGAATGAAAAACTGTTTTTT. Complete variable domain (other parts from reference TRBV18 and TRBJ1-4): NAGVMQNPRHLVRRRGQEARLRCSPMKGHSHVYWYRQLPEEGLKFMVYLQKENIIDESGMPKERFSAEFPKEGPSILRIQQVVRGDSAAYFCASSPLGGANEKLFFGSGTQLSVL.